These T cell receptor beta chains were read from a single sample in a study of blood T cells in healthy people across ages. TCRdb used MiXCR to reprocess the 5' RACE reads, holding one entry per CDR3 protein. The table lists over 550,000 distinct CDR3 sequences, 25% to 35% of them singletons. Sequencing was carried out using blood. The receptor set was obtained from a woman older than 75 in good health. Each CDR3 is given with its conserved first and last residue. D genes are given only for firm matches. Size values are once, few and many counts, or a class for expanded clones, and some rows have none.

j_gene	abundance	v_gene	d_gene	CDR3nt	CDR3aa
TRBJ2-1	many	TRBV30	TRBD2	TGTGCCTGGAGTGTAGCCAGCGGGGGGGCCATGGAGCAGTTCTTC	CAWSVASGGAMEQFF
TRBJ2-1	many	TRBV25-1	TRBD1	TGTGCCAGCAGTCCTAGACAGGGGATGGACAATGAGCAGTTCTTC	CASSPRQGMDNEQFF
TRBJ2-3	few	TRBV7-3	TRBD2	TGTGCCAGCAGCTTAGCGGGGGGACCTAGGGATACGCAGTATTTT	CASSLAGGPRDTQYF
TRBJ1-1	many	TRBV7-2	-	TGTGCCAGCGGGGGATTCGGACGGGCAGCTTCTGAAGCTTTCTTT	CASGGFGRAASEAFF
TRBJ1-4	-	TRBV20-1	TRBD1	TGCAGTGCTCTTAAAAATCAGGGGGCAAGTGAAAAACTGTTTTTT	CSALKNQGASEKLFF
TRBJ2-7	-	TRBV29-1	-	TGCAGCGGTGGCATGACAGGCTACGAGCAGTACTTC	CSGGMTGYEQYF
TRBJ2-1	-	TRBV6-6	-	TGTGCCAGCAGTGACGGTACCTACAATGAGCAGTTCTTC	CASSDGTYNEQFF
TRBJ1-2	many	TRBV2	-	TGTGCCAGTTCCCAAGATGGGGTGAACTATGGCTACACCTTC	CASSQDGVNYGYTF
TRBJ2-3	-	TRBV3-1	TRBD2	TGTGCCAGCAGCCAAGTTCGGCTAGCGGGGGGGAATACGCAGTATTTT	CASSQVRLAGGNTQYF
TRBJ2-3	-	TRBV29-1	TRBD2	TGCAGCGTTGGGGCGGGGGGCACCACAGATACGCAGTATTTT	CSVGAGGTTDTQYF
TRBJ2-1	many	TRBV5-1	TRBD1	TGCGCCAGCAGCTTGAAACCAGGGGGCGCGGGCAATGAGCAGTTCTTC	CASSLKPGGAGNEQFF
TRBJ1-3	-	TRBV5-1	TRBD1	TGCGCCAGCAGCGCGAAGACAGGGACTGGAAACACCATATATTTT	CASSAKTGTGNTIYF
TRBJ2-5	many	TRBV12-3/TRBV12-4	-	TGTGCCAGCAGTTTGGGGCAGGGGGGAGAAGAGACCCAGTACTTC	CASSLGQGGEETQYF
TRBJ1-2	many	TRBV12-3/TRBV12-4	TRBD1	TGTGCCAGCAGCTCTAGCGACAGGGTCGACTATGGCTACACCTTC	CASSSSDRVDYGYTF
TRBJ2-5	few	TRBV5-1	-	TGCGCCAGCAGCTGGGAGCCGCACCAAGAGACCCAGTACTTC	CASSWEPHQETQYF
TRBJ1-6	many	TRBV6-6	-	TGTGCCAGCAGCACGGGGACGTCAATTAATTCACCCCTCCACTTT	CASSTGTSINSPLHF
TRBJ2-5	-	TRBV20-1	TRBD2	TGCAGTGCTAGTCCGTCTAGCGGGGGGGCATTAAATGAGCAGTACTTC	CSASPSSGGALNEQYF
TRBJ2-1	many	TRBV5-1	-	TGCGCCAGCAGCAAAACACAGTACTCCTACAATGAGCAGTTCTTC	CASSKTQYSYNEQFF
TRBJ2-6	-	TRBV5-6	TRBD1	TGTGCCAGCAGCGCCGGGACAGGTATCTCTGGGGCCAACGTCCTGACTTTC	CASSAGTGISGANVLTF
TRBJ2-1	many	TRBV7-8	TRBD1	TGTGCCAGCAGCCTTGGCCGGGACAGGTTCTACAATGAGCAGTTCTTC	CASSLGRDRFYNEQFF
TRBJ2-7	-	TRBV11-3	-	TGTGCCAGCAGCCCCTCGAGGCGCGGGGAGCAGTACTTC	CASSPSRRGEQYF
TRBJ2-7	few	TRBV5-1	-	TGCGTCAGCAGCTTGAGGAGCTACGAGCAGTACTTC	CVSSLRSYEQYF
TRBJ1-1	few	TRBV28	TRBD1	TGTGCCAGTCATCTCAGGACAGGGGGCGGAGGGGCAAAGGCTTTCTTT	CASHLRTGGGGAKAFF
TRBJ2-3	-	TRBV20-1	TRBD1	TGCAGTGCTAGAGAGCCCCTCGCGAGGGGGCGCACAGAAACGCAGTATTTT	CSAREPLARGRTETQYF
TRBJ2-7	many	TRBV7-2	TRBD1	TGTGCCAGCAGCGAAACCGGGACAGGGTCCTACAATGAGCAGTACTTC	CASSETGTGSYNEQYF
TRBJ1-6	few	TRBV30	-	TGTGCCTGGAGAGGGAGGGATTCACCCCTCCACTTT	CAWRGRDSPLHF
TRBJ1-2	many	TRBV5-1	TRBD1	TGCGCCAGCAGCTCGGGACAGTCCTATGGCTACACCTTC	CASSSGQSYGYTF
TRBJ2-3	-	TRBV27	TRBD1	TGTGCCAGCAGTGCGACAGGGGTTGGGGCAGATACGCAGTATTTT	CASSATGVGADTQYF
TRBJ2-3	many	TRBV6-5	TRBD2	TGTGCCAGCAGTTATGGGCGGGGGAGGCCAGATACGCAGTATTTT	CASSYGRGRPDTQYF
TRBJ2-2	few	TRBV7-8	-	TGTGCCAGCAGCACCATTGGAGGGCCGGTGAACACCGGGGAGCTGTTTTTT	CASSTIGGPVNTGELFF
TRBJ2-3	many	TRBV7-3	-	TGTGCCAGCAGCCCCCGGTCTCTAGATACGCAGTATTTT	CASSPRSLDTQYF